Below, 20 T cell receptor beta chains from the same sample are listed, as sequenced in a study of cytomegalovirus exposure and HLA in healthy donors. Profiled with immunoSEQ multiplex PCR; TCRdb holds only in-frame clones, not every one. The sample shows approximately 150,000 clones, roughly 86% of them seen only once. The specimen was PBMCs. The receptors originated from a man between 18 and 29 years old in good health and CMV-seropositive.

This sequence joins TRBV7-8 and TRBJ2-1; 9 bases align to TRBD2. Germline lookup yields CDR1 SGHVS and CDR2 FQNEAQ. The CDR3 contains 16 residues. The V gene end was trimmed by 5 bases and the J gene end by 3 bases; junction bases not matched to a gene: 8. Here the CDR3 reads CASSRAGTSSYNEQFF. As DNA, the CDR3 is TGTGCCAGCAGCCGCGCCGGGACTAGCAGCTACAATGAGCAGTTCTTC.

The chain links TRBV19 to TRBJ1-1; a weak D match, TRBD1 (6 bases). The V gene lost 7 bases and the J gene lost 8 bases, with 11 bases spanning the gap. CDR1 is LNHDA, CDR2 SQIVND, per germline (reference sequence). The CDR3 loop spans 11 amino acids. The CDR3: CASTGGWEAFF. The CDR3 bases are TGTGCCAGTACGGGGGGCTGGGAAGCTTTCTTT.

The rearrangement joins TRBV7-8 to TRBJ2-7; TRBD2 is a possible D gene (5 bases). The germline gives CDR1 SGHVS, CDR2 FQNEAQ. V dropped 2 bases and J dropped 7 bases, with 15 bases sitting between them. The CDR3 totals 14 residues. CDR3 bases: TGTGCCAGCAGCTTAAGAGCGGTTGATTATGAGCAGTACTTC. This encodes CASSLRAVDYEQYF. The full variable domain, its missing parts supplied by reference TRBV7-8 and TRBJ2-7, is GAGVSQSPRYKVAKRGQDVALRCDPISGHVSLFWYQQALGQGPEFLTYFQNEAQLDKSGLPSDRFFAERPEGSVSTLKIQRTQQEDSAVYLCASSLRAVDYEQYFGPGTRLTVT.

The chain has TRBV29-1 and TRBJ2-2; D is possibly TRBD1 (6 bases). V dropped 7 bases and J dropped 2 bases, with 17 bases sitting between them. The CDR3 is 15 amino acids. Germline CDR1 is SQVTM and CDR2 is ANQGSEA. CDR3: CSATRRTANTGELFF. CDR3 bases: TGCAGCGCCACCAGGAGGACAGCCAACACCGGGGAGCTGTTTTTT.

The chain employs TRBV27 and TRBJ1-1, with a weak D call TRBD1 (5 bases). CDR3 length: 16 amino acids. V was pared by 4 bases and J by 0 bases, with 15 bases between. Looked up from germline, CDR1 is MNHEY and CDR2 is SMNVEV (reference sequence). The DNA of the CDR3 is TGTGCCAGCAGTTCCCGGGGGGAGCGTGTGAACACTGAAGCTTTCTTT. Translating gives CASSSRGERVNTEAFF.

The rearrangement joins TRBV2 to TRBJ2-1; weak D call: TRBD2 (6 bases). CDR1 and CDR2 from the germline V gene are SNHLY and FYNNEI. The length of the CDR3 is 15 residues. The ends were cut back, 6 bases at V and 0 bases at J, with 12 bases in the middle. The CDR3: CASRQTTSSYNEQFF. DNA for the CDR3: TGTGCCAGCAGACAGACGACTAGCTCCTACAATGAGCAGTTCTTC. Supplemented by reference TRBV2 and TRBJ2-1, the full variable domain reads EPEVTQTPSHQVTQMGQEVILRCVPISNHLYFYWYRQILGQKVEFLVSFYNNEISEKSEIFDDQFSVERPDGSNFTLKIRSTKLEDSAMYFCASRQTTSSYNEQFFGPGTRLTVL.

The chain uses TRBV7-9 and TRBJ2-7; 7 bases are shared with TRBD1. The V and J ends lost 5 bases and 0 bases, in that order; junction bases with no gene match: 7. From germline, CDR1 is SEHNR and CDR2 FQNEAQ (reference sequence). The CDR3 runs to 15 residues. As DNA, the CDR3 is TGTGCCAGCAGCCTAAACAGGGGCCCCTCCTACGAGCAGTACTTC. It yields the protein CASSLNRGPSYEQYF. Using reference TRBV7-9 and TRBJ2-7 for the parts outside the CDR3, the full variable domain is DTGVSQNPRHKITKRGQNVTFRCDPISEHNRLYWYRQTLGQGPEFLTYFQNEAQLEKSRLLSDRFSAERPKGSFSTLEIQRTEQGDSAMYLCASSLNRGPSYEQYFGPGTRLTVT.

V is TRBV4-1 and J is TRBJ1-4, with TRBD1 as a possible D gene (6 bases). The CDR3 is made up of 17 amino acids. CDR1 and CDR2 from the germline V gene are MGHRA and YSYEKL. Trimming took 4 bases from V and 7 from J, leaving 22 bases between them. The CDR3 DNA reads as TGCGCCAGCAGCCCGCTCGGCGGGGGCCGGGCAAGTGAAAAACTGTTTTTT. Its translation is CASSPLGGGRASEKLFF.

This clone has only one observation. The CDR3, as DNA: TGTGCCAGCAGCTTGGACAGCAAGCCCTCCGAGCAGTACTTC. It translates to CASSLDSKPSEQYF. The chain recombines TRBV5-4 with TRBJ2-7; no definite D call. Trimming removed 0 bases at V and 6 bases at J, with 13 bases between. Germline CDR1 and CDR2: SGHNT and YYREEE (reference sequence). The CDR3 sequence is 14 residues long. Based on the CDR3 plus reference TRBV5-4 and TRBJ2-7, the full variable domain is ETGVTQSPTHLIKTRGQQVTLRCSSQSGHNTVSWYQQALGQGPQFIFQYYREEENGRGNFPPRFSGLQFPNYSSELNVNALELDDSALYLCASSLDSKPSEQYFGPGTRLTVT.

The V and J genes are TRBV7-9 and TRBJ2-3; D might be TRBD2 (5 bases). This CDR3 comprises 15 residues. CDR1 and CDR2 (germline): SEHNR, FQNEAQ (reference sequence). The germline V and J ends were trimmed by 3 bases and 5 bases, with 15 bases remaining between them. The CDR3 reads CASSFGELVGDTQYF. The CDR3 nucleotides read TGTGCCAGCAGCTTCGGGGAGTTAGTAGGAGATACGCAGTATTTT.

The genes are TRBV6-6 and TRBJ2-5; D unresolved. The CDR3 has 14 residues. Trimming removed 2 bases from V and 0 bases from J, with 7 bases in between. From germline, CDR1 is MNHNY and CDR2 SVGAGI (reference sequence). In DNA form, the CDR3 reads TGTGCCAGCAGTTACGGAGAGTACCAAGAGACCCAGTACTTC. Translated: CASSYGEYQETQYF.

This clone was detected only once. The rearrangement links TRBV15 to TRBJ2-2, with unresolved D. Germline CDR1 LNHNV, CDR2 YYDKDF (reference sequence). The CDR3 contains 13 residues. V lost 0 bases to trimming and J lost 7 bases, with 6 bases between them. CDR3 sequence: CATSRDRVGELFF. CDR3 DNA: TGTGCCACCAGCAGAGATCGTGTCGGGGAGCTGTTTTTT.

V and J are TRBV7-3 and TRBJ2-7; D uncertain. CDR3 size: 11 residues. The germline V gene has CDR1 SGHTA and CDR2 FQGTGA. V was clipped by 1 base and J by 7 bases, with 5 bases between them. CDR3 in amino acids: CASSLIGEQYF. In DNA, the CDR3 is TGTGCCAGCAGCTTAATCGGGGAGCAGTACTTC.

This chain uses TRBV4-1 with TRBJ2-1, with 7 nucleotides matching TRBD2. V lost 3 bases, J lost 0 bases, and 8 bases stayed unmatched. This CDR3 spans 17 amino acids. CDR1 MGHRA and CDR2 YSYEKL come from the germline V gene. CDR3 region: CASSHLAGPSSYNEQFF. DNA for the CDR3: TGCGCCAGCAGCCACTTAGCGGGCCCTAGCTCCTACAATGAGCAGTTCTTC.

CDR3: CASSLYGTGGNQPQHF. CDR3 DNA: TGTGCCAGCAGCTTATACGGGACAGGGGGCAATCAGCCCCAGCATTTT. The rearrangement joins TRBV7-2 to TRBJ1-5, with 10 bases lining up with TRBD1. Germline CDR1 reads SGHTA; CDR2 reads FQGNSA. This CDR3 has 16 amino acids. J gave up 2 bases and V 2 bases, and 3 bases lay outside the gene matches.

The V call is TRBV2, the J call TRBJ1-5, with 10 nucleotides matching TRBD1. This CDR3 is built from 15 residues. V dropped 9 bases and J dropped 6; count of bases not matched to a gene: 11. CDR1 and CDR2 (germline): SNHLY, FYNNEI. The DNA of the CDR3 is TGTGCCAGTCTCCGGGACAGGGGTTCAGCTCAGCCCCAGCATTTT. Protein: CASLRDRGSAQPQHF. Full variable domain (remainder filled in from reference TRBV2 and TRBJ1-5): EPEVTQTPSHQVTQMGQEVILRCVPISNHLYFYWYRQILGQKVEFLVSFYNNEISEKSEIFDDQFSVERPDGSNFTLKIRSTKLEDSAMYFCASLRDRGSAQPQHFGDGTRLSIL.

The J gene is TRBJ2-1, the V gene TRBV9, with a tentative D call TRBD1 (5 bases). Trimming shortened V by 3 bases and J by 10 bases, and 8 bases separated the two germline ends. The length of the CDR3 is 11 residues. Germline loops: CDR1 SGDLS, CDR2 YYNGEE. The CDR3, as DNA: TGTGCCAGCAGCGAAGGGGTAGAGCAGTTCTTC. Protein: CASSEGVEQFF.

This clone appeared a single time. The chain joins TRBV18 to TRBJ1-1; D ambiguous. CDR3 length equals 15 residues. Germline V lookup: CDR1 KGHSH, CDR2 LQKENI. Trimming shortened V by 2 bases and J by 1 base, and 11 bases separated the two germline ends. CDR3 sequence reads: CASSPAASRNTEAFF. The DNA for the CDR3 is TGTGCCAGCTCACCAGCGGCGTCGCGGAACACTGAAGCTTTCTTT.

The genes are TRBV29-1 and TRBJ2-5; a possible D gene is TRBD2 (6 bases). The length of the CDR3 is 12 residues. V was trimmed by 5 bases and J by 5 bases, leaving 12 bases between them. The germline V gene encodes CDR1 SQVTM and CDR2 ANQGSEA. The CDR3: CSVKGGSETQYF. In DNA form, the CDR3 reads TGCAGCGTTAAGGGAGGTAGCGAGACCCAGTACTTC.

As to this clone: This sample includes further DNA sequences coding for the same CDR3. The chain carries TRBV18 and TRBJ1-3; no clear D gene. Trimming removed 2 bases from V and 2 bases from J, with 4 bases in between. This CDR3 contains 13 residues. The V gene's germline CDR1 is KGHSH and CDR2 LQKENI. The DNA for the CDR3 is TGTGCCAGCTCACCAGGGCCTGGAAACACCATATATTTT. Amino acids: CASSPGPGNTIYF.